This T cell receptor beta chain came from a study of shared clonotypes between healthy human individuals. Whole-study findings and limits: Some naive CD4 clonotypes, around 5%, turned up in common across a handful of donors.

The V end was cut by 4 bases, the J end by 0 bases, with 15 bases between. From germline, CDR1 is SGHRS and CDR2 YFSETQ. This CDR3 is built from 16 residues. The repertoire was sequenced with immunoSEQ multiplex PCR; TCRdb's copy has only in-frame clones and lacks some. The table includes 950,000 to 1,300,000 clones, approximately 70% detected once. About this clone itself: Its antigen is currently unknown.

Source material: memory CD4+ T cells sorted from blood. The subset: CD45RA-negative fraction. This receptor was obtained from a man between 18 and 29 years old in good health. The rearrangement links TRBV5-1 to TRBJ2-3; D gene uncertain. The chain's CDR3 is CASSRTYTSSTDTQYF. The DNA for the CDR3 is TGCGCCAGCAGCCGGACCTATACCTCTAGCACAGATACGCAGTATTTT.